This is a list of T cell receptor beta chains from one sample in a study of regulatory T cells in long-lasting Graves disease. TCRdb reprocessed the multiplex PCR reads via MiXCR and lists one record per CDR3 protein. The table records about 220,000 distinct CDR3 sequences, approximately 19% of them present only once. These same records also appear under a second study, on T cells in Graves' hyperthyroidism and ophthalmopathy.

The sample here was peripheral blood mononuclear cells (PBMCs), taken at new diagnosis, from a patient treated with antithyroid drugs. These receptors were obtained from a woman in her thirties with Graves disease. The CDR3 runs from the conserved cysteine through the conserved F or W. The D gene is left open where the match is weak. Expanded clones get a size class; other rows say once, few or many, or leave the size out.

J	size	V	D	DNA	CDR3
TRBJ2-2	NA	TRBV7-9	NA	TGTGCCAGCAGCTTCCTAGCTATAACGAACACCGGGGAGCTGTTTTTT	CASSFLAITNTGELFF
TRBJ1-2	many	TRBV2	TRBD1	TGTGCCATCCAGGGGGCGGGAGGCTACACCTTC	CAIQGAGGYTF
TRBJ2-1	many	TRBV7-9	NA	TGTGCCAGCAGCTCAGCTGGGGGGACCAAAAACAATGAGCAGTTCTTC	CASSSAGGTKNNEQFF
TRBJ2-1	many	TRBV6-2/TRBV6-3	NA	TGTGCCAGCAGGCGGACGAGGGGCTCCTTCAATGAGCAGTTCTTC	CASRRTRGSFNEQFF
TRBJ1-2	NA	TRBV10-3	NA	TGTGCCATCAGTGAGTCTGAAAAAAGGGTTCGTGGCTACACCTTC	CAISESEKRVRGYTF
TRBJ2-3	many	TRBV27	NA	TGTGCCAGCAGTTTATATAGCCCCGCAGATACGCAGTATTTT	CASSLYSPADTQYF
TRBJ1-1	NA	TRBV11-2	TRBD1	TGTGCCAGCAGATCGGGACAGGGGGCAATGGACACTGAAGCTTTCTTT	CASRSGQGAMDTEAFF
TRBJ1-4	NA	TRBV5-4	TRBD1	TGTGCCAGCAGTCAGGGACAGGGGCTGGAAAAACTGTTTTTT	CASSQGQGLEKLFF
TRBJ1-5	NA	TRBV7-9	NA	TGTGCCAGTCGGCGGGGGGATAGCAATCAGCCCCAGCATTTT	CASRRGDSNQPQHF
TRBJ2-5	many	TRBV6-1	TRBD2	TGTGCCAGCAGTGATTCGAGCGGGAGGGTAGAGACCCAGTACTTC	CASSDSSGRVETQYF
TRBJ1-5	many	TRBV28	NA	TGTGCCAGCAGTTCGGGGGCGAACAATCAGCCCCAGCATTTT	CASSSGANNQPQHF
TRBJ2-1	few	TRBV20-1	TRBD2	TGCAGTGCTAGGGGCCCGACTAGCGGGGTTTACAATGAGCAGTTCTTC	CSARGPTSGVYNEQFF
TRBJ1-5	many	TRBV28	NA	TGTGCCAGCAGTTTTTCGGCCAGGGCGGGCAATCAGCCCCAGCATTTT	CASSFSARAGNQPQHF
TRBJ2-3	many	TRBV19	TRBD2	TGTGCCAGTAGTATAGCGGGGGGGCCTGCAGATACGCAGTATTTT	CASSIAGGPADTQYF
TRBJ1-2	NA	TRBV19	TRBD1	TGTGCCAGTACCAATAACCAGGACAGGGTCTATGGCTACACCTTC	CASTNNQDRVYGYTF
TRBJ2-4	NA	TRBV6-5	TRBD2	TGTGCCAGCAGTTGGGGACTAGCGGGAGGGGGGGCCAAAAACATTCAGTACTTC	CASSWGLAGGGAKNIQYF
TRBJ2-7	many	TRBV6-5	TRBD1	TGTGCCAGCAGTTACTCAGCTGGGACAGCGACCTCCTACGAGCAGTACTTC	CASSYSAGTATSYEQYF
TRBJ2-3	NA	TRBV2	TRBD2	TGTGCCAGAACACTAGCGGGAGGAGGGCGTACGCAGTATTTT	CARTLAGGGRTQYF
TRBJ2-5	many	TRBV5-1	NA	TGCGCCAGCAGCTTTCGCGGAACGTACCAAGAGACCCAGTACTTC	CASSFRGTYQETQYF
TRBJ2-4	few	TRBV6-1	TRBD2	TGTGCCAGCAGTGAAGCGACTAGCCCTGACATTCAGTACTTC	CASSEATSPDIQYF
TRBJ2-1	NA	TRBV2	NA	TGTGCCAGCAGTGAAGGCGGGGCTACCTACAATGAGCAGTTCTTC	CASSEGGATYNEQFF
TRBJ1-2	many	TRBV2	TRBD1	TGTGCCAGCAGCCGAGGGACAGGGGATGGCTACACCTTC	CASSRGTGDGYTF
TRBJ1-1	many	TRBV12-3/TRBV12-4	NA	TGTGCCAGCAGTTTTGCCGGGACTGAAGCTTTCTTT	CASSFAGTEAFF
TRBJ2-3	once	TRBV12-3/TRBV12-4	NA	TGTGCCAGCAACCCCGGGACGATTTATGCAGATACGCAGTATTTT	CASNPGTIYADTQYF
TRBJ1-2	many	TRBV5-5	TRBD1	TGTGCCAGCAGCTTATTGGTGACAGGGGACGACTATGGCTACACCTTC	CASSLLVTGDDYGYTF
TRBJ2-6	NA	TRBV28	NA	TGTGCCAGCACCCGCAGGCCCTCTGGGGCCAACGTCCTGACTTTC	CASTRRPSGANVLTF
TRBJ1-2	many	TRBV27	NA	TGTGCCAGCAGTTTAAGTATAACCGCCTATGGCTACACCTTC	CASSLSITAYGYTF
TRBJ2-6	many	TRBV19	TRBD2	TGTGCCAGTAGTCGACTAGCGGGAGTTTCTGGGGCCAACGTCCTGACTTTC	CASSRLAGVSGANVLTF
TRBJ2-7	many	TRBV9	NA	TGTGCCAGCAGCGCGGGACTGGGTTACGAGCAGTACTTC	CASSAGLGYEQYF
TRBJ1-1	many	TRBV19	TRBD1	TGTGCCAGTACTCCGAGACAGGGCTGGACTGAAGCTTTCTTT	CASTPRQGWTEAFF
TRBJ2-2	NA	TRBV6-4	TRBD1	TGTGCCAGCAGGACCCAATGGACAGGGGTGAACACCGGGGAGCTGTTTTTT	CASRTQWTGVNTGELFF
TRBJ2-3	many	TRBV28	TRBD2	TGTGCCAGCAGTTTAAGGGCGGGAGGAGATACGCAGTATTTT	CASSLRAGGDTQYF
TRBJ2-3	many	TRBV5-6	NA	TGTGCCAGCAGCTTGGACACAGATACGCAGTATTTT	CASSLDTDTQYF
TRBJ2-7	many	TRBV27	TRBD1	TGTGCCAGCAGTTTATCGAGAGGGACAGGGTCCTCCTACGAGCAGTACTTC	CASSLSRGTGSSYEQYF
TRBJ2-7	many	TRBV2	NA	TGTGCCAGCAGTGTTGTCGAGGCCCCCTACGAGCAGTACTTC	CASSVVEAPYEQYF
TRBJ1-1	NA	TRBV3-1	NA	TGTGCCAGCGAAGGGGGTGCCACTGAAGCTTTCTTT	CASEGGATEAFF
TRBJ2-7	NA	TRBV20-1	NA	TGCAGTGCCGCTACCCTACCGTTTGAGCAGTACTTC	CSAATLPFEQYF
TRBJ2-7	many	TRBV6-9	NA	TGTGCCAGCAGTTTGGGACCAGACTACGAGCAGTACTTC	CASSLGPDYEQYF
TRBJ2-5	many	TRBV19	TRBD1	TGTGCCAGTAGTACGGGGACAGGGGTGAGAGAGACCCAGTACTTC	CASSTGTGVRETQYF
TRBJ1-2	many	TRBV20-1	NA	TGCAGTGCTACGGTGACGGACAACTATGGCTACACCTTC	CSATVTDNYGYTF
TRBJ1-3	few	TRBV15	TRBD1	TGTGCCACCAGCAGCGTTCGGACAGGCTCTGGAAACACCATATATTTT	CATSSVRTGSGNTIYF
TRBJ2-7	many	TRBV28	NA	TGTGCCAGCAGTTTACCTGGGACAAAAACCTACGAGCAGTACTTC	CASSLPGTKTYEQYF
TRBJ2-7	many	TRBV28	NA	TGTGCCAGCAGTCTTTACTACGAGCAGTACTTC	CASSLYYEQYF
TRBJ1-1	NA	TRBV28	TRBD1	TGTGCCAGCAGTTGGCCCGGGACAGGGGGCACTGAAGCTTTCTTT	CASSWPGTGGTEAFF
TRBJ1-4	few	TRBV11-2	TRBD1	TGTGCCAGCAGCCAAGATCCCGGACAGGGGAATGAAAAACTGTTTTTT	CASSQDPGQGNEKLFF
TRBJ2-5	once	TRBV9	TRBD2	TGTGCCAGCAGCGTAGTAGCGGGGGCCCAAGAGACCCAGTACTTC	CASSVVAGAQETQYF
TRBJ1-4	NA	TRBV20-1	TRBD1	TGCAGTGCTAGCGGCGGACAGGGTTTGACTAATGAAAAACTGTTTTTT	CSASGGQGLTNEKLFF
TRBJ2-2	many	TRBV28	TRBD2	TGTGCCACCGCTCCTAGCGGGAGGGGTCGGGAGCTGTTTTTT	CATAPSGRGRELFF
TRBJ1-2	NA	TRBV5-6	TRBD1	TGTGCCAGCAGCTTGGAGACAGGGATGAATTTTGGCTACACCTTC	CASSLETGMNFGYTF
TRBJ1-4	many	TRBV13	NA	TGTGCCAGCAGCTTGTCGTCGCTCACTGCAACTAATGAAAAACTGTTTTTT	CASSLSSLTATNEKLFF
TRBJ2-3	many	TRBV24-1	TRBD2	TGTGCCACCAGTGATCCCCTAGCGGGGACCACAGATACGCAGTATTTT	CATSDPLAGTTDTQYF
TRBJ1-1	many	TRBV19	TRBD1	TGTGCCAGTATTATTGGGACAGGGGGCCTGAACACTGAAGCTTTCTTT	CASIIGTGGLNTEAFF
TRBJ2-2	many	TRBV11-2	NA	TGTGCCAGCTCCCGAACAGAAAACACCGGGGAGCTGTTTTTT	CASSRTENTGELFF
TRBJ2-5	many	TRBV7-7	NA	TGTGCTAGCAGCCCCAGACTCGGAGGGGAGACCCAGTACTTC	CASSPRLGGETQYF
TRBJ2-1	many	TRBV2	TRBD2	TGTGCCAGCACCGGAACCGGGACTAGCGCCAACAATGAGCAGTTCTTC	CASTGTGTSANNEQFF
TRBJ2-5	many	TRBV12-3/TRBV12-4	NA	TGTGCCAGCAGCCCAGGTGGGGGGCGCGAGACCCAGTACTTC	CASSPGGGRETQYF
TRBJ1-2	few	TRBV27	NA	TGTGCCAGCAGTTTATATCCCATGGGGGGGGCAAATGGCTACACCTTC	CASSLYPMGGANGYTF
TRBJ2-7	many	TRBV20-1	TRBD2	TGCAGTGCTATCATCCCCACTAGCGGGGACTACGAGCAGTACTTC	CSAIIPTSGDYEQYF
TRBJ1-5	NA	TRBV20-1	NA	TGCAGTGCTAGATCCTCAGGGGAACAGCCCCAGCATTTT	CSARSSGEQPQHF
TRBJ2-1	NA	TRBV11-2	TRBD2	TGTGCCAGCACTCCTGGACTAGTTAAGGGGAATGAGCAGTTCTTC	CASTPGLVKGNEQFF